In its sample, the clone carrying this TCR beta chain was seen a few times. Antigen unknown. The sample originates from a study of CD8 T cells in ankylosing spondylitis. Study-level findings and limits: Disease-associated clonotypes exhibited CD8+ identity and were relatively infrequent in peripheral blood. Clones linked to disease were reported to show significant enrichment in matched ankylosing spondylitis synovial fluid. A subset of motif variants has previously been described in the synovial fluid and blood of reactive arthritis. Eight or nine highly homologous variants made up a TCR beta motif that seemed to typify ankylosing spondylitis blood.

J gave up 4 bases and V 6 bases, and 12 bases lay outside the gene matches. The length of the CDR3 is 15 residues. CDR1 and CDR2 (germline): MNHNS, SASEGT. Libraries of TCR beta came from quantitative 5'-RACE with molecular barcodes. A single record per CDR3 protein comes from TCRdb applying MiXCR to the 5' RACE reads. In the table there are 300,000 to 400,000 distinct CDR3 sequences, about 20% of which are singletons. This sequence joins TRBV6-1 and TRBJ2-7; 7 bases line up with TRBD1. The sequence was obtained from a male donor with ankylosing spondylitis. Sequencing used blood, either unsorted or a sorted T cell fraction (not recorded which). The CDR3 sequence: CASSRGTGSLYEQYF. In DNA form, the CDR3 reads TGTGCCAGCAGCAGGGGGACGGGATCTTTATACGAGCAGTACTTC.